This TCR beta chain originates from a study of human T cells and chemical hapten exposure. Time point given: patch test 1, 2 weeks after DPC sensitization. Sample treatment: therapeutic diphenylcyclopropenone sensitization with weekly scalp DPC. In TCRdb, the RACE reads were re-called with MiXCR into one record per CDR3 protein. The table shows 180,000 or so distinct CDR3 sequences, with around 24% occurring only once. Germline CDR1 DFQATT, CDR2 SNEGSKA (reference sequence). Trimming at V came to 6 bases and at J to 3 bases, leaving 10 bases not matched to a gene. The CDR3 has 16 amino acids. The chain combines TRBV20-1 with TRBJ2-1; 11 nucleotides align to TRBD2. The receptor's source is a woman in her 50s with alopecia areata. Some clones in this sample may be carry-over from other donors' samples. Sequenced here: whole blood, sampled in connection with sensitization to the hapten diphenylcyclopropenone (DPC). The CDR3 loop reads CSAPGTSGEFYNEQFF. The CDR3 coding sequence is TGCAGTGCCCCCGGGACTAGCGGCGAATTCTACAATGAGCAGTTCTTC.